This TCR beta chain was identified during a study of T cell responses to AZD1222 COVID-19 vaccine. General observations from the study: Clonal diversity may have been underestimated, and the donors were mostly white British, with more females than males. Just five or six AZD1222 recipients were seropositive at baseline.

Assay used: immunoSEQ multiplex PCR; TCRdb lists only in-frame clones, some missing. This table holds 100,000 to 150,000 clones, around nine tenths found once. On this clone: The target antigen is unknown.

Germline V gives CDR1 SNHLY, CDR2 FYNNEI. The CDR3 runs 19 residues. The V gene end was trimmed by 0 bases and the J gene end by 4 bases; junction bases not matched to a gene: 15. The chain uses TRBV2 and TRBJ1-1; 9 bases line up with TRBD1. This receptor was obtained from an adult in good health. The input for sequencing was peripheral blood, taken on day 0 of AZD1222 vaccination. As DNA, the CDR3 is TGTGCCAGCAGTGAAGCGCTTTTTCGAAGAACAGGGGGCGGCACTGAAGCTTTCTTT. This sequence encodes CASSEALFRRTGGGTEAFF.